This T cell receptor beta chain was identified in a study of shared clonotypes between healthy human individuals. Turning to this clone: Its target is unknown.

Profiled with immunoSEQ multiplex PCR; TCRdb holds only in-frame clones, not every one. The sample has around 1.4 million clones, 98% seen once; the top ten hold roughly 0.36%. CD4+ cells were split into CD45RA+ naive and CD45RA-negative memory subsets. Overall study results and limits: Shared clonotypes: about 4.6% naive CD4, about 3.5% naive CD8, less than 2.5% memory CD4, around 0.4% memory CD8.

The germline V gene has CDR1 MNHEY and CDR2 SVGAGI. Between the trimmed V and J ends, which lost 6 bases and 3 bases, there was a span of 17 bases. The CDR3 is 15 amino acids. Sequencing was performed on naive CD4+ T cells sorted from blood. The subset denotes: CD45RA+ positively selected. The source is a man in his thirties or forties in good health. The rearrangement joins TRBV6-5 to TRBJ2-5; tentatively, D is TRBD1 (5 bases). CDR3 sequence (DNA): TGTGCCAGCAGCCCCGTTAGCCAGGGCGAAGAGACCCAGTACTTC. It translates to CASSPVSQGEETQYF.